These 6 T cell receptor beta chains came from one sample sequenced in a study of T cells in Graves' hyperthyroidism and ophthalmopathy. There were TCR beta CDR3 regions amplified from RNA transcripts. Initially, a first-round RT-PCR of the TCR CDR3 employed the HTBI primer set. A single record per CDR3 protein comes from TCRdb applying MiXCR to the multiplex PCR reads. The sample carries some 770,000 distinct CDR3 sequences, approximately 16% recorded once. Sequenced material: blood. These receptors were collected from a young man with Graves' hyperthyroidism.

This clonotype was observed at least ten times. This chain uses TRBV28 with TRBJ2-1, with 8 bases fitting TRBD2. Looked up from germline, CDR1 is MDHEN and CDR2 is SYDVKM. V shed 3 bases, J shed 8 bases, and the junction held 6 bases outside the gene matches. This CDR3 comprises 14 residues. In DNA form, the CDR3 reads TGTGCCAGCAGTTTCGGGGGGGCCGAGGATGAGCAGTTCTTC. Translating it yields CASSFGGAEDEQFF.

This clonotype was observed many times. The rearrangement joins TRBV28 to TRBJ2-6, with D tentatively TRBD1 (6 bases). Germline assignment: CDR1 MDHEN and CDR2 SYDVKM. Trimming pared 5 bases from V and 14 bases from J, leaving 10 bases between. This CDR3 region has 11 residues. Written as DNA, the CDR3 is TGTGCCAGCAGTGATGGACAGCTCCTGACTTTC. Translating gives CASSDGQLLTF.

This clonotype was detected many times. The CDR3: CSVSGQGGGRAFF. The CDR3 DNA follows: TGCAGCGTCTCCGGACAGGGTGGGGGTAGGGCTTTCTTT. The chain recombines TRBV29-1 with TRBJ1-1, with 8 nucleotides matching TRBD1. In germline, CDR1 is SQVTM, CDR2 ANQGSEA. The J segment lost 11 bases and the V segment lost 6 bases, leaving 14 bases of the junction unmatched. The CDR3 has 13 amino acids.

CDR3 nucleotide sequence: TGTGCCAGCAGCCGACTAGCGGGAGTGATCGGGGAGCTGTTTTTT. This sequence encodes CASSRLAGVIGELFF. The V call is TRBV9, the J call TRBJ2-2; 12 bases fit TRBD2. This CDR3 region has 15 residues. Germline V gene lookup returns CDR1 SGDLS and CDR2 YYNGEE. J was trimmed by 7 bases and V by 4 bases; bases with no gene match: 5. Filled out from reference TRBV9 and TRBJ2-2, the complete variable domain reads DSGVTQTPKHLITATGQRVTLRCSPRSGDLSVYWYQQSLDQGLQFLIQYYNGEERAKGNILERFSAQQFPDLHSELNLSSLELGDSALYFCASSRLAGVIGELFFGEGSRLTVL.

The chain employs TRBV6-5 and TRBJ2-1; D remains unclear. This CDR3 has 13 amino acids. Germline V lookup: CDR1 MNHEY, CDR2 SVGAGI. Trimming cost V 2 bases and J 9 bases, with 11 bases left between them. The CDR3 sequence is CASSYGRISEQFF. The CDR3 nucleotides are TGTGCCAGCAGTTACGGGCGAATCAGTGAGCAGTTCTTC.

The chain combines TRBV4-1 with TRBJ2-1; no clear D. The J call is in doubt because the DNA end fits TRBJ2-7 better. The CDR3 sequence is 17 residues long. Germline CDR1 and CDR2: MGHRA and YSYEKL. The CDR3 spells CASSHLGLEESYNEQYF. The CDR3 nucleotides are TGCGCCAGCAGCCATTTAGGGCTAGAGGAGTCCTACAATGAGCAGTACTTC.